The 22 T cell receptor beta chains presented below share a single source sample, sequenced in a study of OX40 agonist ivuxolimab in advanced cancers. Generated by immunoSEQ multiplex PCR, the TCRdb table keeps only in-frame clones and is missing some. The table shows some 76,000 clones, with more than 75% occurring only once. The specimen was CD4+ or CD8+ T cells sorted from blood, collected in a trial of the OX40 agonist ivuxolimab. Receptors were obtained from an adult with an advanced solid tumor such as melanoma, head and neck, liver or kidney cancer.

The gene calls are TRBV5-6 and TRBJ1-2, with TRBD1 identical over 12 bases. Germline assignment: CDR1 SGHDT and CDR2 YYEEEE. With 4 bases clipped from V and 8 bases from J, the junction kept 6 bases outside the gene matches. The CDR3 contains 14 residues. The CDR3 coding sequence is TGTGCCAGCAGCCATGGGACAGGGGGCTTGGGCTACACCTTC. Its translation is CASSHGTGGLGYTF.

The chain links TRBV29-1 to TRBJ2-5, with D possibly TRBD2 on 5 matching bases. Germline values: CDR1 SQVTM, CDR2 ANQGSEA. The CDR3 consists of 12 residues. Trimming removed 7 bases from V and 7 bases from J, with 16 bases in between. The CDR3 loop is CSALRGGVTQYF. In DNA form, the CDR3 reads TGCAGCGCCCTTCGGGGTGGGGTGACCCAGTACTTC.

This clone was seen just once. The chain has TRBV5-4 and TRBJ1-6, with a weak D call TRBD1 (5 bases). CDR3 size: 14 residues. Trimming removed 1 base at V and 7 bases at J, with 9 bases between. Germline CDR1 SGHNT, CDR2 YYREEE (reference sequence). CDR3 sequence reads: CASSLRQHNSPLHF. CDR3 in DNA: TGTGCCAGCAGCTTGAGACAGCACAATTCACCCCTCCACTTT.

To note about this clone: This may arise from a read error, as a much more abundant clone is one base away. J is TRBJ2-2 and V is TRBV4-3; D not resolved. Germline V gene lookup returns CDR1 LGHNA and CDR2 YSLEER. This CDR3 is 17 amino acids long. The CDR3, as DNA: TGCACCAGCAGCCAAGAAAATGGAATTGTGAACACCGGGGAGCTGTTTTTT. It encodes CTSSQENGIVNTGELFF.

V gene TRBV18 combines with J gene TRBJ1-2; 8 bases line up with TRBD1. From germline, CDR1 is KGHSH and CDR2 LQKENI. Trimming cost V 1 base and J 6 bases; bases outside gene matches: 7. This CDR3 has 15 amino acids. CDR3 amino acids: CASSPLQQGEHGYTF. The CDR3 bases are TGTGCCAGCTCACCACTCCAACAGGGGGAACATGGCTACACCTTC.

V usage is TRBV27 and J usage is TRBJ1-2; 8 bases are a match to TRBD1. V dropped 4 bases and J dropped 3; count of bases not matched to a gene: 4. The germline V gene has CDR1 MNHEY and CDR2 SMNVEV (reference sequence). CDR3 length equals 14 residues. The CDR3 sequence is CASSYGQGDYGYTF. CDR3 in DNA: TGTGCCAGCAGTTACGGACAGGGAGACTATGGCTACACCTTC.

For the CDR3, the DNA is TGTGCCAGTAGTTCCAAGGGGTCACCTAAGAACTACTATGGCTACACCTTC. Its translation is CASSSKGSPKNYYGYTF. The genes are TRBV19 and TRBJ1-2, with D tentatively TRBD1 (5 bases). This CDR3 is 17 amino acids long. Trimming left V 5 bases short and J 3 bases short, with 22 bases between. Germline CDR1 reads LNHDA; CDR2 reads SQIVND (reference sequence).

This chain's CDR3 is CASSVSEDPTYNEQFF. In DNA, the CDR3 is TGTGCCAGCAGCGTGAGTGAGGACCCCACCTACAATGAGCAGTTCTTC. The J gene is TRBJ2-1, the V gene TRBV9; D is undetermined. Germline CDR1 is SGDLS and CDR2 is YYNGEE. The CDR3 loop spans 16 amino acids. The V gene lost 2 bases and the J gene lost 2 bases, with 14 bases spanning the gap.

The chain recombines TRBV5-4 with TRBJ1-6, with D possibly TRBD1 on 6 matching bases. Trimming pared 5 bases from V and 7 bases from J, leaving 13 bases between. The germline gives CDR1 SGHNT, CDR2 YYREEE (reference sequence). The CDR3 loop spans 14 amino acids. CDR3 sequence (DNA): TGTGCCAGCAGGATACAGGGAACGAATTCACCCCTCCACTTT. Protein sequence: CASRIQGTNSPLHF.

As concerns this clone: One junction end does not reproduce the germline sequence, and a read error may be involved. Other DNA sequences within the sample encode an identical CDR3. This sequence joins TRBV10-3 and TRBJ2-2; 9 nucleotides align to TRBD1. Germline lookup yields CDR1 ENHRY and CDR2 SYGVKD. CDR3 length: 13 residues. The CDR3 sequence: CAISDRGTGELFF. CDR3 bases: TGTGCCATCAGCGACAGGGGGACCGGGGAGTTGTTTTTT.

This clone was seen only once. CDR3 in DNA: TGTGGCTCCTGGGGAGGCAGTGGCTACACCTTC. It translates to CGSWGGSGYTF. J is TRBJ1-2 and V is TRBV4-2, with no clear D. The CDR3 runs 11 residues. Per the germline V gene, CDR1 is LGHNA and CDR2 is YNFKEQ.

V and J are TRBV7-9 and TRBJ2-1, with 7 bases matching TRBD2. The CDR3 spans 17 residues. The V gene's germline CDR1 is SEHNR and CDR2 FQNEAQ (reference sequence). V was clipped by 2 bases and J by 0 bases; unmatched bases: 7. The CDR3 sequence is CASSLSLAAYSYNEQFF. In DNA form, the CDR3 reads TGTGCCAGCAGCTTAAGTCTAGCGGCGTACTCCTACAATGAGCAGTTCTTC.

CDR3 loop: CASSQLTGWNGYTF. CDR3 sequence (DNA): TGTGCCAGCAGCCAGCTGACAGGATGGAATGGCTACACCTTC. The rearrangement joins TRBV14 to TRBJ1-2, with D perhaps matching TRBD1 (6 bases). This CDR3 contains 14 residues. Germline CDR1 reads SGHDN; CDR2 reads FVKESK. With 3 bases removed from V and 6 bases from J, the gap between germline ends came to 14 bases.

V is TRBV5-4 and J is TRBJ2-1; 7 bases are a match to TRBD1. Germline CDR1 and CDR2: SGHNT and YYREEE (reference sequence). V shed 3 bases, J shed 3 bases, and the junction held 6 bases outside the gene matches. The CDR3 length is 15 residues. In DNA, the CDR3 is TGTGCCAGCAGCTCCGTTGACAGGGTCTACAATGAGCAGTTCTTC. This translates into CASSSVDRVYNEQFF.

The rearrangement links TRBV7-2 to TRBJ1-5; D is possibly TRBD1 (6 bases). This CDR3 region has 13 residues. Trimming shortened V by 4 bases and J by 14 bases, and 18 bases separated the two germline ends. The germline gives CDR1 SGHTA, CDR2 FQGNSA. The CDR3 DNA reads TGTGCCAGCAGCTCCCAACCGGGGGGCCTAAAGCATTTT. This sequence encodes CASSSQPGGLKHF. The complete variable domain, with remaining parts taken from reference TRBV7-2 and TRBJ1-5, reads GAGVSQSPSNKVTEKGKDVELRCDPISGHTALYWYRQSLGQGLEFLIYFQGNSAPDKSGLPSDRFSAERTGGSVSTLTIQRTQQEDSAVYLCASSSQPGGLKHFGDGTRLSIL.

This clone was counted only a few times. This chain joins TRBV6-1 and TRBJ2-5; unclear D gene. This CDR3 spans 17 amino acids. Trimming pared 2 bases from V and 2 bases from J, leaving 18 bases between. Germline CDR1 MNHNS, CDR2 SASEGT. CDR3 in amino acids: CASSEQTAKKTQETQYF. The DNA of the CDR3 is TGTGCCAGCAGTGAACAGACTGCGAAAAAAACACAAGAGACCCAGTACTTC.

V is TRBV14 and J is TRBJ1-2, with 7 bases lining up with TRBD1. Germline CDR1 reads SGHDN; CDR2 reads FVKESK. V was pared by 0 bases and J by 4 bases, with 5 bases of the junction left unmatched. The CDR3 is 15 amino acids. This chain's CDR3 is CASSQDDRAGYGYTF. In DNA form, the CDR3 reads TGTGCCAGCAGCCAAGATGACAGGGCGGGCTATGGCTACACCTTC.

In this sample, this clone turned up a few times. The chain carries TRBV11-2 and TRBJ2-5; perhaps TRBD2 as D (7 bases). V was pared by 4 bases and J by 4 bases, with 19 bases between. CDR1 and CDR2 from the germline V gene are SGHAT and FQNNGV. CDR3 length: 16 amino acids. The CDR3 loop reads CASSSGRYRAVETQYF. CDR3 sequence (DNA): TGTGCCAGCAGCTCCGGGAGGTACAGGGCGGTAGAGACCCAGTACTTC.

This clone occurred a few times. The chain uses TRBV5-1 and TRBJ2-7, with 9 bases lining up with TRBD2. J lost 6 bases, V lost 0 bases, and 10 bases had no gene match. The CDR3 consists of 16 residues. CDR1 is SGHRS, CDR2 YFSETQ, per germline. The CDR3 bases are TGCGCCAGCAGCTTGGTTGGGTCTAGCGGGATCGGCGAGCAGTACTTC. Its protein is CASSLVGSSGIGEQYF.

This chain links TRBV5-1 with TRBJ1-3; D remains ambiguous. Germline V gene data show CDR1 as SGHRS and CDR2 as YFSETQ. Deletions cut 5 bases from V and 0 bases from J, with 15 bases between. The CDR3 extends over 16 amino acids. The CDR3 sequence: CASRPGDRFSGNTIYF. The DNA for the CDR3 is TGCGCCAGCAGGCCCGGGGATCGCTTCTCTGGAAACACCATATATTTT.

This sequence joins TRBV4-3 and TRBJ2-1; D possibly corresponds to TRBD2 (7 bases). The CDR3 sequence is 17 residues long. Trimming removed 0 bases from V and 4 bases from J, with 16 bases in between. Germline V gene sequence: CDR1 LGHNA, CDR2 YSLEER. CDR3 in amino acids: CASSQDLGGAAYNEQFF. CDR3 DNA: TGCGCCAGCAGCCAAGATCTAGGGGGGGCGGCGTACAATGAGCAGTTCTTC.

This clone has only one observation. The rearrangement uses TRBV2 and TRBJ1-2; no firm D call. Looked up from germline, CDR1 is SNHLY and CDR2 is FYNNEI. V was cut by 6 bases and J by 3 bases, with 5 bases left in between. This CDR3 region has 11 residues. CDR3 DNA sequence: TGTGCCAGCAGCATCGACTATGGCTACACCTTC. This translates into CASSIDYGYTF.